This T cell receptor (beta chain) is from a study of T cells after yellow fever vaccination. Study results and caveats: The booster response re-showed most primary clones: 96% CD4, approximately 90% CD8.

In germline, CDR1 is MGHRA, CDR2 YSYEKL. The CDR3 has 14 residues. Remarks on this clonotype: Antigen specificity is unknown. One end of the junction is discordant with germline, which a read error may explain.

Synthesis of TCR cDNA relied on 5'RACE template switching, which attached a universal primer site and UMIs. TCRdb independently ran MiXCR on the 5' RACE reads; one entry per CDR3 protein. The sample has 620,000 or so distinct CDR3 sequences; 17% are singletons. The sequencing here drew on PBMCs, taken about 5 days after the first yellow fever vaccination. V is TRBV4-1 and J is TRBJ2-2; tentatively, D is TRBD1 (7 bases). The TCR sequence derives from a young man who received the YFV17D yellow fever vaccine. In DNA, the CDR3 is TGCGCCAGCAGCCAGCGAACAGGGGTCCGGGAGCTGCTTTTT. It codes for CASSQRTGVRELLF.